The 12 T cell receptor beta chains below come from one sample, sequenced in a study of cytomegalovirus exposure and HLA in healthy donors. The PCR made use of 60 Vbeta and 13 Jbeta primers. The data were produced by immunoSEQ multiplex PCR, yet TCRdb's version contains in-frame clones alone and is incomplete. The repertoire holds roughly 120,000 clones, with 65% to 80% as singletons. Sequenced sample: PBMCs. The receptor set was obtained from a man aged 60-69 years in good health and CMV-seropositive.

This clone was picked up a small number of times. The V gene is TRBV5-1, the J gene TRBJ1-4; TRBD1 matches 8 bases. This CDR3 has 13 residues. Germline CDR1 reads SGHRS; CDR2 reads YFSETQ. The trim removed 2 bases at V and 12 bases at J, leaving 6 bases unmatched. The CDR3 here is CASSFSTGEELFF. CDR3 sequence (DNA): TGCGCCAGCAGCTTCTCGACAGGGGAGGAACTGTTTTTT.

About this clone: The same CDR3 is also encoded by other DNA sequences in this sample. The chain recombines TRBV6-5 with TRBJ1-4; maybe TRBD1 (5 bases). This CDR3 is built from 12 residues. V was cut by 5 bases and J by 7 bases, with 8 bases left in between. Germline CDR1 MNHEY, CDR2 SVGAGI. CDR3 residues: CASSLRGEKLFF. The CDR3 coding sequence is TGTGCCAGCAGTCTTAGGGGTGAAAAACTGTTTTTT.

This chain uses TRBV5-1 with TRBJ2-6, with no clear D. CDR3 length: 15 residues. Trimming left V 4 bases short and J 0 bases short, with 8 bases between. Germline values: CDR1 SGHRS, CDR2 YFSETQ. The CDR3 region has the DNA TGCGCCAGCAGCCCTCCCTACTCTGGGGCCAACGTCCTGACTTTC. Protein product: CASSPPYSGANVLTF.

The chain has TRBV10-3 and TRBJ1-1, with 7 bases that match TRBD1. V shed 8 bases and J 4 bases; nucleotides not matched to a gene: 7. The CDR3 sequence is 13 residues long. CDR1 ENHRY and CDR2 SYGVKD come from the germline V gene. CDR3 DNA: TGTGCCATCGGACAGGCTCGTCGCACTGAAGCTTTCTTT. Its translation is CAIGQARRTEAFF.

V and J are TRBV7-9 and TRBJ1-2; TRBD1 might be the D (5 bases). CDR3 length: 14 amino acids. V was pared by 3 bases and J by 8 bases, with 16 bases between. The germline V gene has CDR1 SEHNR and CDR2 FQNEAQ (reference sequence). CDR3 sequence: CASSLGTREEGYTF. The CDR3 coding sequence is TGTGCCAGCAGCTTGGGGACCAGGGAGGAAGGCTACACCTTC.

This chain uses TRBV7-2 with TRBJ2-2, with TRBD2 as a possible D gene (5 bases). V lost 5 bases, J lost 0 bases, and 13 bases lay in between. The CDR3 spans 16 residues. Per germline, CDR1 SGHTA and CDR2 FQGNSA. The CDR3 sequence: CASSLLGVSNTGELFF. DNA of the CDR3: TGTGCCAGCAGCCTTTTGGGAGTATCGAACACCGGGGAGCTGTTTTTT.

The chain has TRBV27 and TRBJ1-5, with D unclear. V dropped 4 bases and J dropped 6 bases, with 22 bases sitting between them. The germline gives CDR1 MNHEY, CDR2 SMNVEV (reference sequence). CDR3 length: 17 residues. This CDR3 reads CASSSLEGLVGSQPQHF. As DNA, the CDR3 is TGTGCCAGCAGTTCCCTCGAAGGACTGGTTGGGAGTCAGCCCCAGCATTTT.

The rearrangement links TRBV5-1 to TRBJ2-1; the match to TRBD2 covers 9 bases. Trimming took 7 bases from V and 4 from J; bases not matched to a gene: 12. The CDR3 has 16 residues. The germline V gene has CDR1 SGHRS and CDR2 YFSETQ. The CDR3 reads CASVGNIAGEYNEQFF. The CDR3, as DNA: TGCGCCAGCGTCGGAAATATAGCGGGGGAGTACAATGAGCAGTTCTTC.

This clone has a single count. This chain connects TRBV7-3 to TRBJ2-7, with TRBD2 matching 7 bases. This CDR3 is built from 14 residues. With 5 bases clipped from V and 2 bases from J, the junction kept 6 bases outside the gene matches. Germline assignment: CDR1 SGHTA and CDR2 FQGTGA. The CDR3 region is CASSPTGGAYEQYF. As DNA, the CDR3 is TGTGCCAGCAGCCCTACTGGGGGGGCCTACGAGCAGTACTTC.

V gene TRBV5-1 combines with J gene TRBJ1-4, with D tentatively TRBD1 (6 bases). Trimming took 4 bases from V and 4 from J, leaving 20 bases between them. The CDR3 has 17 amino acids. Germline V lookup: CDR1 SGHRS, CDR2 YFSETQ. CDR3 loop: CASSPSFLGARNEKLFF. CDR3 bases: TGCGCCAGCAGCCCCTCCTTTTTGGGGGCGCGTAATGAAAAACTGTTTTTT.

The chain couples TRBV2 to TRBJ1-2; 8 positions agree with TRBD1. The CDR3 is made up of 13 amino acids. V trimming: 4 bases; J trimming: 4 bases; junction bases outside the gene matches: 2. The germline V gene encodes CDR1 SNHLY and CDR2 FYNNEI. CDR3 loop: CASSAGQVYGYTF. The CDR3 coding sequence is TGTGCCAGCAGTGCGGGACAGGTCTATGGCTACACCTTC.

This clone was seen more than once but under ten times. The chain has TRBV5-1 and TRBJ1-1; TRBD1 matches at 7 bases. There are 14 residues in the CDR3. From germline, CDR1 is SGHRS and CDR2 YFSETQ. The trim removed 1 base at V and 7 bases at J, leaving 7 bases unmatched. The chain's CDR3 is CASSLIGQDSEAFF. The DNA of the CDR3 is TGCGCCAGCAGCTTGATCGGACAGGATAGTGAAGCTTTCTTT.